This TCR beta chain was captured in a study of post-analysis software for immune sequencing data. Study summary: Secondary progressive, relapsing-remitting and progressive-relapsing multiple sclerosis were among the included disease courses. Study-wide results and caveats: Strong co-clustering by F measure was evident for samples that had been prepared in the same batch. Significantly lower normalized Chao1 diversity was seen in multiple sclerosis patients than in controls. Relative to controls, patients had five TRBV segments at higher frequency, with TRBV5-6, TRBV5-1 and TRBV20-1 among these.

TCR beta libraries were prepared from cDNA with unique molecular identifiers. MiXCR, applied by TCRdb to the PCR reads, yields one record per CDR3 protein. The profile shows roughly 400,000 distinct CDR3 sequences, approximately 39% of them singletons. Remarks on this clonotype: Its antigen remains unidentified.

CDR1 LGHNA and CDR2 YNFKEQ come from the germline V gene. V shed 2 bases and J 8 bases; nucleotides not matched to a gene: 9. The CDR3 has 16 amino acids. The chain has TRBV4-2 and TRBJ2-4; 10 bases are a match to TRBD2. The specimen was blood. The TCR originated in a girl aged 2 to 9 with multiple sclerosis. The CDR3 reads CASSQPSGGLQHIQYF. DNA for the CDR3: TGTGCCAGCAGCCAACCTAGCGGGGGCCTACAGCACATTCAGTACTTC.